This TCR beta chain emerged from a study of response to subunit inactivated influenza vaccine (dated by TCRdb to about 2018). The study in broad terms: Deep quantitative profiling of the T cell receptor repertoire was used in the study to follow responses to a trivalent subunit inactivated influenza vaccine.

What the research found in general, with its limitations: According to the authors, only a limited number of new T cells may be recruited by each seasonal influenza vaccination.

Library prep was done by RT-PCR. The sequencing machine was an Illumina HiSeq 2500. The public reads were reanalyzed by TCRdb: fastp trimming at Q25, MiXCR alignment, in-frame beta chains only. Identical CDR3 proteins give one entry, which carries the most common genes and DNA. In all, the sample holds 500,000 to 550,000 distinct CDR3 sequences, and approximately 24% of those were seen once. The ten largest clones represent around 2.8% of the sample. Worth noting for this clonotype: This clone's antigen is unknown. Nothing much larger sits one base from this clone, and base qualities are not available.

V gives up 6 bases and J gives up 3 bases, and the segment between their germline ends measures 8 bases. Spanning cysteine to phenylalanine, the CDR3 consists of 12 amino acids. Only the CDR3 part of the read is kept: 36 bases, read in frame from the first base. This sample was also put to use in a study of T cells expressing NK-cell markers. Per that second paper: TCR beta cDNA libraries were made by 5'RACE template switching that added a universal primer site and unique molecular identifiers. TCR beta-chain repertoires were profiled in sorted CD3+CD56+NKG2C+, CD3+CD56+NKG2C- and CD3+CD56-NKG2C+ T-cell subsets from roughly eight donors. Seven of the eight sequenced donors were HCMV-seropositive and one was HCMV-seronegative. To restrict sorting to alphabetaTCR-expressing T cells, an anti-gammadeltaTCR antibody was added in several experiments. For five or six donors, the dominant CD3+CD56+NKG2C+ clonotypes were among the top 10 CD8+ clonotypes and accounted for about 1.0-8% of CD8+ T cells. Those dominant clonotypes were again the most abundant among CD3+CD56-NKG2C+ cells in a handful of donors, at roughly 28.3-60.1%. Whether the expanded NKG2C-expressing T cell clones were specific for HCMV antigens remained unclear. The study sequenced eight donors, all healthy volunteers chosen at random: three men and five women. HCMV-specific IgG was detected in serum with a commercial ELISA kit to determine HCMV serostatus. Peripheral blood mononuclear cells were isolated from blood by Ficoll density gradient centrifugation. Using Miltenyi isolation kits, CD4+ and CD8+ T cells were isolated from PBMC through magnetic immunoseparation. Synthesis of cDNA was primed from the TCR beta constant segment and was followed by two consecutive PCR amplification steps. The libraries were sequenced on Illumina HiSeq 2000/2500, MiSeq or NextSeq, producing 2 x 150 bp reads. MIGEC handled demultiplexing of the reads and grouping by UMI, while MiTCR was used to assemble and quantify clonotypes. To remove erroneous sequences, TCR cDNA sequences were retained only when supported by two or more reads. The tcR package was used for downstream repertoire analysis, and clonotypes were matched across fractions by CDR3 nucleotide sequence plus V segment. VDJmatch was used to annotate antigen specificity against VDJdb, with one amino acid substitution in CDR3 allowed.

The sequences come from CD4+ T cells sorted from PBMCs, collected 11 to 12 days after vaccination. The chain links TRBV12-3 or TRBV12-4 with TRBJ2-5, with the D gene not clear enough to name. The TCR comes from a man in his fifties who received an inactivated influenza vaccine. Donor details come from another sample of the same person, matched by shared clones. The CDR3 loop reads CASSYGEETQYF. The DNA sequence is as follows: TGTGCCAGCAGCTATGGGGAAGAGACCCAGTACTTC.